A selection of T cell receptor beta chains follows, all from one sample in a study of pediatric ulcerative colitis. Assay: immunoSEQ multiplex PCR; the TCRdb copy retains only in-frame clones and omits some. The table shows 50,000 to 65,000 clones, with 86% occurring only once. Material for sequencing was blood. The receptors originated from a boy between 5 and 17 years old with severe ulcerative colitis. The CDR3 runs from the conserved cysteine through the conserved F or W. D genes are given only for firm matches. Clone size is stated in some rows and not others, as once, few, many or a class when expanded.

V gene	D gene	clone size	CDR3 length	J gene	CDR3 protein	CDR3 DNA
TRBV19	NA	once	16	TRBJ1-4	CASSLHDRATNEKLFF	TGTGCCAGTAGTTTACATGACAGAGCAACTAATGAAAAACTGTTTTTT
TRBV7-3	NA	NA	16	TRBJ2-3	CASSYQAVTGPDTQYF	TGTGCCAGCAGCTACCAAGCGGTGACTGGCCCAGATACGCAGTATTTT
TRBV27	TRBD2	NA	16	TRBJ2-2	CASSSGLAGSTGELFF	TGTGCCAGCAGTTCCGGACTAGCGGGATCAACCGGGGAGCTGTTTTTT
TRBV9	NA	NA	14	TRBJ2-3	CASSARQGTDTQYF	TGTGCCAGCAGCGCCCGACAGGGCACAGATACGCAGTATTTT
TRBV14	TRBD2	NA	22	TRBJ2-7	CASSQDPRSSGSQSLISYEQYF	TGTGCCAGCAGCCAAGATCCCCGCTCTAGCGGCTCACAAAGTCTGATATCGTACGAGCAGTACTTC
TRBV18	TRBD2	NA	15	TRBJ2-7	CASSPGVAGRAEQYF	TGTGCCAGCTCACCCGGGGTAGCGGGACGGGCCGAGCAGTACTTC
TRBV11-2	TRBD1	NA	19	TRBJ2-4	CASSLDLGQGVFVRNIQYF	TGTGCCAGCAGCTTAGATCTTGGACAGGGAGTTTTCGTCCGGAACATTCAGTACTTC
TRBV25-1	NA	once	14	TRBJ2-7	CASVESSGSYEQYF	TGTGCCAGCGTTGAGTCCAGCGGTTCCTACGAGCAGTACTTC
TRBV19	TRBD2	NA	14	TRBJ2-2	CASGSGQNTGELFF	TGTGCCAGCGGTAGCGGGCAGAACACCGGGGAGCTGTTTTTT
TRBV7-3	NA	NA	14	TRBJ2-3	CASSPEGLTDTQYF	TGTGCCAGCAGCCCAGAGGGACTGACAGATACGCAGTATTTT
TRBV4-2	NA	NA	14	TRBJ1-2	CASSQEEFNYGYTF	TGTGCCAGCAGCCAGGAGGAATTCAACTATGGCTACACCTTC
TRBV19	NA	NA	13	TRBJ2-7	CASSIGGDYEQYF	TGTGCCAGTAGTATAGGGGGAGACTACGAGCAGTACTTC
TRBV5-6	NA	NA	14	TRBJ1-1	CASSLIKGATEAFF	TGTGCCAGCAGCTTGATAAAGGGTGCCACTGAAGCTTTCTTT
TRBV27	NA	NA	15	TRBJ2-3	CASSSSWSSTDTQYF	TGTGCCAGCAGTTCGTCCTGGTCGAGCACAGATACGCAGTATTTT
TRBV10-3	NA	few	18	TRBJ2-6	CAISDPKDGGYGANVLTF	TGTGCCATCAGTGACCCTAAAGATGGAGGGTATGGGGCCAACGTCCTGACTTTC
TRBV11-2	TRBD2	NA	16	TRBJ2-5	CASSLVGTSGPETQYF	TGTGCCAGCAGCTTAGTTGGGACTAGCGGCCCGGAGACCCAGTACTTC
TRBV6-5	NA	NA	15	TRBJ2-7	CASSYSEGSFDEQYF	TGTGCCAGCAGTTACTCGGAAGGGTCTTTCGACGAGCAGTACTTC
TRBV18	NA	few	16	TRBJ1-3	CASSPNAGSSGNTIYF	TGTGCCAGCTCACCTAATGCAGGGAGCTCTGGAAACACCATATATTTT
TRBV19	NA	NA	13	TRBJ2-7	CASSIFGNYEQYF	TGTGCCAGTAGTATTTTCGGGAACTACGAGCAGTACTTC
TRBV10-3	TRBD2	NA	14	TRBJ2-1	CAISREGRYNEQFF	TGTGCCATCAGTCGGGAGGGCCGGTACAATGAGCAGTTCTTC
TRBV18	NA	NA	12	TRBJ1-2	CASSPRGDGYTF	TGTGCCAGCTCACCACGGGGGGATGGCTACACCTTC
TRBV7-9	NA	once	14	TRBJ2-1	CASSLEGPYNEQFF	TGTGCCAGCAGCTTAGAGGGACCGTACAATGAGCAGTTCTTC
TRBV29-1	TRBD2	NA	12	TRBJ2-1	CSIGTNYNEQFF	TGCAGCATCGGGACTAACTACAATGAGCAGTTCTTC
TRBV6-8	NA	once	18	TRBJ2-6	CASSYPQGVGPGANVLTF	TGTGCCAGCAGTTATCCACAGGGAGTCGGCCCTGGGGCCAACGTCCTGACTTTC
TRBV11-2	NA	once	14	TRBJ2-1	CASSLGRDPRAQFF	TGTGCCAGCAGCTTAGGCCGGGACCCCCGCGCGCAGTTCTTC
TRBV30	NA	once	13	TRBJ1-4	CAWSVLREEKLFF	TGTGCCTGGAGTGTCCTTAGGGAGGAAAAACTGTTTTTT
TRBV11-3	NA	NA	12	TRBJ2-1	CASSRTSLEQFF	TGTGCCAGCAGCCGAACTAGCCTTGAGCAGTTCTTC
TRBV19	NA	NA	17	TRBJ1-2	CASSSGRAQDDSDGYTF	TGTGCCAGTAGTTCCGGCCGGGCCCAGGACGATTCAGATGGCTACACCTTC
TRBV6-1	NA	NA	18	TRBJ1-1	CASSEESPGWGMNTEAFF	TGTGCCAGCAGTGAGGAGTCTCCGGGTTGGGGCATGAACACTGAAGCTTTCTTT
TRBV6-5	NA	NA	11	TRBJ1-2	CASSPGHGYTF	TGTGCCAGCAGCCCGGGACACGGCTACACCTTC
TRBV29-1	TRBD2	NA	12	TRBJ2-5	CSVVAGWETQYF	TGCAGCGTGGTAGCGGGATGGGAGACCCAGTACTTC
TRBV18	NA	few	14	TRBJ1-2	CASSSGRENYGYTF	TGTGCCAGCTCAAGTGGCAGGGAGAACTATGGCTACACCTTC
TRBV25-1	NA	NA	13	TRBJ2-1	CASSITTYNEQFF	TGTGCCAGCAGTATAACAACCTACAATGAGCAGTTCTTC
TRBV6-1	NA	NA	14	TRBJ2-2	CASSEALDTGELFF	TGTGCCAGCAGTGAAGCGCTAGACACCGGGGAGCTGTTTTTT
TRBV5-1	TRBD1	NA	15	TRBJ2-1	CASSLEGQLYNEQFF	TGCGCCAGCAGCTTGGAGGGACAGCTATACAATGAGCAGTTCTTC
TRBV6-5	NA	NA	12	TRBJ2-1	CASSFGGNEQFF	TGTGCCAGCAGTTTTGGGGGAAATGAGCAGTTCTTC
TRBV2	NA	NA	11	TRBJ1-1	CASSLYTEAFF	TGTGCCAGCAGTCTCTACACTGAAGCTTTCTTT
TRBV14	NA	NA	13	TRBJ1-2	CASSHGANYGYTF	TGTGCCAGCAGCCACGGAGCTAACTATGGCTACACCTTC
TRBV7-6	NA	NA	12	TRBJ2-1	CASRGSGNEQFF	TGTGCCAGCAGGGGGAGTGGGAATGAGCAGTTCTTC
TRBV19	NA	NA	16	TRBJ1-2	CASSTSLGLGTYGYTF	TGTGCCAGTAGTACGTCTTTGGGGTTAGGAACATATGGCTACACCTTC
TRBV27	NA	NA	17	TRBJ1-5	CASSLRRGGDSNQPQHF	TGTGCCAGCAGTTTAAGAAGGGGTGGGGACAGCAATCAGCCCCAGCATTTT
TRBV7-2	NA	NA	14	TRBJ1-1	CASSRTGGGTEAFF	TGTGCCAGCAGCCGGACCGGGGGGGGCACTGAAGCTTTCTTT
TRBV7-2	NA	NA	12	TRBJ2-1	CASSLVGNEQFF	TGTGCCAGCAGCTTAGTAGGCAATGAGCAGTTCTTC
TRBV6-1	NA	NA	14	TRBJ2-1	CASSEAEAYNEQFF	TGTGCCAGCAGTGAAGCGGAGGCCTACAATGAGCAGTTCTTC
TRBV6-5	TRBD1	NA	15	TRBJ1-1	CASSQMGQGGTEAFF	TGTGCCAGCAGCCAGATGGGACAGGGGGGTACTGAAGCTTTCTTT
TRBV28	TRBD1	NA	13	TRBJ1-2	CASIGGQDNGYTF	TGTGCCAGCATTGGGGGACAGGATAATGGCTACACCTTC
TRBV5-6	NA	NA	14	TRBJ2-7	CASSLAGANHEQYF	TGTGCCAGCAGCTTGGCGGGGGCTAATCACGAGCAGTACTTC
TRBV30	NA	few	13	TRBJ1-2	CAWTGVRDYGYTF	TGTGCCTGGACTGGGGTCCGCGACTATGGCTACACCTTC
TRBV7-2	NA	few	16	TRBJ1-2	CASSFSGTGYNYGYTF	TGTGCCAGCAGCTTCTCCGGGACGGGCTACAACTATGGCTACACCTTC
TRBV11-2	TRBD2	NA	16	TRBJ2-3	CASSLGTSGRTDTQYF	TGTGCCAGCAGCTTAGGGACTAGCGGGAGAACAGATACGCAGTATTTT
TRBV27	NA	NA	14	TRBJ2-7	CASSPRDTTYEQYF	TGTGCCAGTTCACCCCGGGACACCACCTACGAGCAGTACTTC
TRBV12-5	NA	NA	13	TRBJ1-5	CASGLGTDGVQHF	TGTGCTAGTGGTTTGGGGACGGATGGCGTCCAGCATTTT
TRBV9	NA	NA	16	TRBJ2-7	CASSVAPDLPTYEQYF	TGTGCCAGCAGCGTAGCTCCGGACCTCCCGACCTACGAGCAGTACTTC
TRBV9	TRBD2	NA	16	TRBJ2-3	CASSMGLAGLTDTQYF	TGTGCCAGCAGCATGGGACTAGCGGGCCTCACAGATACGCAGTATTTT